Presented here are 28 T cell receptor beta chains from one specimen sequenced in a study of blood T cells in healthy people across ages. Next came a second PCR, run for about 7 to 12 cycles, which used a sample-barcoded 5' primer along with a J-beta primer mix. MiXCR was run by TCRdb on the 5' RACE reads, yielding one entry per CDR3 protein. Here the sample spans over 750,000 distinct CDR3 sequences, approximately 25% being singletons. The same sample was also studied in work on T cells of mothers and their children.

The sequencing sample was made of blood. The receptors shown here come from a boy younger than 18 in good health.

V gene TRBV7-8 combines with J gene TRBJ2-7; D perhaps matches TRBD1 (6 bases). CDR3 length: 14 amino acids. V was shortened by 3 bases and J by 4 bases, with 13 bases between the two germline ends. Germline CDR1 SGHVS, CDR2 FQNEAQ. CDR3 residues: CASSFRQVEYEQYF. In DNA form, the CDR3 reads TGTGCCAGCAGCTTCCGACAGGTAGAGTACGAGCAGTACTTC.

This clonotype appeared a few times. This chain joins TRBV5-1 and TRBJ2-5, with 8 bases identical to TRBD1. The CDR3 length is 15 residues. Germline assignment: CDR1 SGHRS and CDR2 YFSETQ. The V segment lost 0 bases and the J segment 9 bases; nucleotides outside the gene matches: 10. The CDR3 coding sequence is TGCGCCAGCAGCTTGGACAGGGGGTTCCAAGGAGCCCAGTACTTC. Protein: CASSLDRGFQGAQYF.

The CDR3 region has the DNA TGTGCCAGCAGTTTGGGTCGGGGCTCTGGAAACACCATATATTTT. It translates to CASSLGRGSGNTIYF. The chain has TRBV28 and TRBJ1-3, with D unresolved. V dropped 3 bases and J dropped 0 bases, with 9 bases sitting between them. The germline V gene has CDR1 MDHEN and CDR2 SYDVKM. The CDR3 is made up of 15 amino acids.

This clonotype came up a few times. The chain is built from TRBV25-1 and TRBJ1-3, with no clear D. Germline CDR1 is MGHDK and CDR2 is SYGVNS. The CDR3 covers 16 residues. The V end lost 5 bases, the J end lost 4 bases, and 18 bases lay between the germline ends. This chain's CDR3 is CASSPRVDPSGNTIYF. In DNA form, the CDR3 reads TGTGCCAGCAGTCCACGCGTCGACCCCTCGGGAAACACCATATATTTT. Complete variable domain (other parts from reference TRBV25-1 and TRBJ1-3): EADIYQTPRYLVIGTGKKITLECSQTMGHDKMYWYQQDPGMELHLIHYSYGVNSTEKGDLSSESTVSRIRTEHFPLTLESARPSHTSQYLCASSPRVDPSGNTIYFGEGSWLTVV.

The chain joins TRBV11-1 to TRBJ2-7; possibly TRBD1 for D (6 bases). Per germline, CDR1 SGHAT and CDR2 FQDESV (reference sequence). The germline V and J ends were trimmed by 6 bases and 4 bases, with 19 bases remaining between them. This CDR3 is built from 15 residues. The CDR3 here is CASRGRGSRIYEQYF. The CDR3 bases are TGTGCCAGCAGGGGAAGGGGGAGCCGCATTTACGAGCAGTACTTC.

The chain combines TRBV12-3 or TRBV12-4 with TRBJ2-1; the match to TRBD2 covers 8 bases. The CDR3 is 13 amino acids. V trimming: 8 bases; J trimming: 8 bases; junction bases outside the gene matches: 8. In DNA form, the CDR3 reads TGTGCCAGCGCGGGGGGTCTTGAATATGAGCAGTTCTTC. Translating gives CASAGGLEYEQFF.

For the CDR3, the DNA is TGTGCCAGCAGCCCTACTAGCGGGGGGGAAATCCCCCCAGAGACCCAGTACTTC. It yields the protein CASSPTSGGEIPPETQYF. The chain recombines TRBV4-2 with TRBJ2-5; 13 positions agree with TRBD2. With V trimmed by 4 bases and J by 4 bases, 12 bases remained unmatched. Germline V lookup: CDR1 LGHNA, CDR2 YNFKEQ. The CDR3 runs to 18 residues.

V and J are TRBV20-1 and TRBJ1-1; 7 positions match TRBD1. Germline-derived CDR1 and CDR2 are DFQATT and SNEGSKA (reference sequence). The CDR3 runs to 12 residues. The ends lost 5 bases at V and 4 bases at J; junction bases unmatched: 4. The CDR3 coding sequence is TGCAGTGCTCCAGGGGGGGTCACTGAAGCTTTCTTT. It is translated as CSAPGGVTEAFF.

This chain joins TRBV20-1 and TRBJ2-5, with D possibly being TRBD1 (6 bases). The CDR3 has 15 residues. Trimming took off 6 bases at V and 1 base at J, with 18 bases between the two ends. Germline assignment: CDR1 DFQATT and CDR2 SNEGSKA (reference sequence). The CDR3 region has the DNA TGCAGTGCATGGGGACAACCAGCATCCCAAGAGACCCAGTACTTC. This translates into CSAWGQPASQETQYF.

Only a few counts were recorded for this clonotype. The rearrangement uses TRBV4-3 and TRBJ1-4; perhaps TRBD1 as D (6 bases). The CDR3 extends over 14 amino acids. Germline V gene lookup returns CDR1 LGHNA and CDR2 YSLEER. Trimming took 0 bases from V and 11 from J, leaving 13 bases between them. CDR3 protein: CASSQDQGLGKLFF. The CDR3 DNA reads TGCGCCAGCAGCCAAGATCAGGGGCTGGGGAAACTGTTTTTT.

V and J are TRBV25-1 and TRBJ2-5; 10 nucleotides align to TRBD1. The CDR3 has 13 residues. Germline-derived CDR1 and CDR2 are MGHDK and SYGVNS. V dropped 4 bases and J dropped 8; count of bases not matched to a gene: 4. CDR3 DNA: TGTGCCAGCAGTGTCGGGACAGGGGATACCCAGTACTTC. Amino acids: CASSVGTGDTQYF.

This clonotype appeared a few times. The chain carries TRBV6-2 or TRBV6-3 and TRBJ1-1, with TRBD1 as a possible D gene (5 bases). The CDR3 is 15 residues long. CDR1 is MNHEY, CDR2 SVGEGT, per germline. Between the trimmed V and J ends, which lost 6 bases and 0 bases, there was a span of 14 bases. The CDR3 loop is CASSLIQGLNTEAFF. Here the CDR3 DNA reads TGTGCCAGCAGCCTTATTCAGGGCCTGAACACTGAAGCTTTCTTT.

The J gene is TRBJ2-7, the V gene TRBV5-1; D call uncertain. V dropped 0 bases and J dropped 2 bases, with 12 bases sitting between them. The CDR3 runs 15 residues. CDR1 and CDR2 (germline): SGHRS, YFSETQ. CDR3 bases: TGCGCCAGCAGCTTGGACGTGAGTACCGCCTACGAGCAGTACTTC. Translation gives CASSLDVSTAYEQYF.

The V gene is TRBV4-2, the J gene TRBJ2-1; no definite D call. The germline gives CDR1 LGHNA, CDR2 YNFKEQ. Trimming shortened V by 1 base and J by 7 bases, and 14 bases separated the two germline ends. CDR3 length equals 15 residues. This chain's CDR3 is CASSQGGAVRNEQFF. The CDR3 nucleotides read TGTGCCAGCAGCCAAGGAGGCGCGGTTCGGAATGAGCAGTTCTTC.

This clonotype was found a few times. The chain's CDR3 is CASSLVGGSSGANVLTF. CDR3 coding DNA: TGCGCCAGCAGCTTGGTAGGGGGGTCCTCTGGGGCCAACGTCCTGACTTTC. This sequence joins TRBV5-1 and TRBJ2-6; the D gene could be TRBD1 or TRBD2 (6 bases each). There are 17 residues in the CDR3. V was clipped by 0 bases and J by 0 bases, with 10 bases between them. Germline CDR1 is SGHRS and CDR2 is YFSETQ.

This clonotype appeared a few times. The chain is built from TRBV9 and TRBJ2-7, with D uncertain. This CDR3 comprises 15 residues. CDR1 is SGDLS, CDR2 YYNGEE, per germline. V was pared by 1 base and J by 0 bases, with 11 bases between. For the CDR3, the DNA is TGTGCCAGCAGCGTATCCTTAGGGCCCTCCTACGAGCAGTACTTC. Residues: CASSVSLGPSYEQYF.

The V call is TRBV12-5, the J call TRBJ2-5, with D unresolved. The J call may be mistaken, given a closer DNA end match to TRBJ2-1. The CDR3 is made up of 14 amino acids. Per germline, CDR1 LGHNT and CDR2 FRNRAP. The CDR3 sequence is CASGLVPLADEQFF. CDR3 DNA: TGTGCTAGTGGTTTGGTACCCCTTGCCGATGAGCAGTTCTTC.

This clonotype was observed a few times. V is TRBV4-3 and J is TRBJ2-6, with a tentative D call TRBD2 (5 bases). Germline CDR1 LGHNA, CDR2 YSLEER. The CDR3 is 18 residues long. Trimming removed 0 bases from V and 0 bases from J, with 12 bases in between. CDR3 DNA: TGCGCCAGCAGCCAAGAACGTGGACTTCCCTCTGGGGCCAACGTCCTGACTTTC. It specifies CASSQERGLPSGANVLTF.

The chain recombines TRBV20-1 with TRBJ1-5; D might be TRBD1 (5 bases). Germline V gene data show CDR1 as DFQATT and CDR2 as SNEGSKA (reference sequence). Trimming shortened V by 2 bases and J by 6 bases, and 26 bases separated the two germline ends. The CDR3 totals 18 residues. CDR3 nucleotides: TGCAGTGCTAGACAAGGCGGTGGGGCAGGGTCGGTCAGTCAGCCCCAGCATTTT. Its translation: CSARQGGGAGSVSQPQHF.

The rearrangement uses TRBV12-3 or TRBV12-4 and TRBJ1-2, with TRBD1 matching 7 bases. Trimming removed 7 bases from V and 1 base from J; junction bases left unmatched: 6. This CDR3 has 14 residues. The CDR3 DNA follows: TGTGCCAGCACACAGGGGACGGTTAACTATGGCTACACCTTC. Protein: CASTQGTVNYGYTF.

This clonotype came up a few times. The J gene is TRBJ2-5, the V gene TRBV7-2; D perhaps matches TRBD2 (7 bases). V shed 5 bases and J shed 1 base, with 17 bases lying between them. This CDR3 has 16 amino acids. Germline assignment: CDR1 SGHTA and CDR2 FQGNSA. As DNA, the CDR3 is TGTGCCAGCAGCCAGTATTGGGGGGGCCTCCAAGAGACCCAGTACTTC. Translated: CASSQYWGGLQETQYF.

The chain recombines TRBV12-5 with TRBJ1-1; 8 bases align to TRBD1. This CDR3 comprises 19 residues. Germline CDR1 reads LGHNT; CDR2 reads FRNRAP. V shed 6 bases, J shed 10 bases, and the junction held 28 bases outside the gene matches. The CDR3: CASGRTGKDSGSDEGGAFF. The DNA of the CDR3 is TGTGCTAGTGGAAGGACAGGGAAGGATTCGGGTTCAGATGAAGGAGGAGCTTTCTTT.

As concerns this clonotype: A much larger clone differs from this one at a single base, so this may be a read error. This chain connects TRBV29-1 to TRBJ2-7; D unresolved. Trimming stripped 1 base from V and 1 base from J, with 2 bases between. The germline CDR1 and CDR2 sequences are SQVTM and ANQGSEA. This CDR3 spans 11 amino acids. The CDR3 spells CSVEGSYEQYF. CDR3 DNA sequence: TGCAGCGTTGAAGGGTCCTACGAGCAGTACTTC.

This chain connects TRBV11-2 to TRBJ1-1, with 8 bases fitting TRBD1. J lost 6 bases, V lost 5 bases, and 5 bases had no gene match. The germline V gene encodes CDR1 SGHAT and CDR2 FQNNGV. This CDR3 has 13 amino acids. CDR3 region: CASSPAGGPEAFF. As DNA, the CDR3 is TGTGCCAGCAGCCCGGCAGGGGGCCCTGAAGCTTTCTTT.

The chain couples TRBV10-3 to TRBJ2-3; 8 bases align to TRBD2. In germline, CDR1 is ENHRY, CDR2 SYGVKD. J lost 2 bases, V lost 0 bases, and 16 bases had no gene match. This CDR3 comprises 20 residues. The CDR3 sequence: CAISESGTSHSGVNTDTQYF. The CDR3 region has the DNA TGTGCCATCAGTGAGTCCGGTACTTCCCATAGCGGGGTAAACACAGATACGCAGTATTTT.

This chain joins TRBV11-2 and TRBJ2-5; D possibly corresponds to TRBD2 (6 bases). The closer fit of TRBJ2-7 to the DNA end suggests the J call may be wrong. CDR3 length: 14 amino acids. From germline, CDR1 is SGHAT and CDR2 FQNNGV. The DNA of the CDR3 is TGTGCCAGCAGCTTTACGCAGGGAGCGGGCGAGCAGTACTTC. It encodes CASSFTQGAGEQYF.

The J gene is TRBJ2-5, the V gene TRBV10-3, with 8 positions matching TRBD2. CDR3 size: 14 residues. The trim removed 6 bases at V and 5 bases at J, leaving 8 bases unmatched. CDR1 is ENHRY and CDR2 is SYGVKD in the germline V gene. CDR3 in amino acids: CAISTGLEGETQYF. In nucleotides, the CDR3 is TGTGCCATCAGCACGGGACTAGAGGGGGAGACCCAGTACTTC.

The chain employs TRBV7-3 and TRBJ1-5; unclear D gene. The CDR3 loop spans 15 amino acids. Germline assignment: CDR1 SGHTA and CDR2 FQGTGA. Deletions cut 5 bases from V and 7 bases from J, with 18 bases between. This CDR3 is CASSPHAAGGQPQHF. In DNA form, the CDR3 reads TGTGCCAGCAGCCCACACGCGGCGGGAGGGCAGCCCCAGCATTTT.